This paragraph covers one T cell receptor (beta chain) sequence. Its antigen is unknown. This record comes from a study of human T cells and chemical hapten exposure. Study results and limitations: No alteration of TCRs above 1 in 1000 frequency was seen with DPC sensitization.

From germline, CDR1 is SGHNT and CDR2 YENEEA. V was clipped by 3 bases and J by 5 bases, with 17 bases between them. The CDR3 length is 15 residues. Time point described: pre-sensitization, week 0. Treatment noted: therapeutic diphenylcyclopropenone sensitization with weekly scalp DPC. The study extracted total RNA from unfractionated whole blood. MiXCR, run by TCRdb on the RACE reads, gives a single entry per CDR3 protein. The table lists 65,000 to 70,000 distinct CDR3 sequences, roughly 9.8% of them singletons. The sequence was collected from a woman in her forties or fifties with alopecia areata. Some clones in this sample may be carry-over from other donors' samples. The chain is built from TRBV11-3 and TRBJ2-7; possible D gene TRBD2, 6 bases. The material was whole blood, obtained in connection with sensitization to the hapten diphenylcyclopropenone (DPC). CDR3 amino acids: CASSFNHLRENEQYF. DNA for the CDR3: TGTGCCAGCAGCTTCAACCATCTCCGGGAGAACGAGCAGTACTTC.